Below, 27 T cell receptor beta chains from the same sample are listed, as sequenced in a study of blood T cell repertoires in COVID-19. TCRdb's table, derived via immunoSEQ multiplex PCR, lists solely in-frame clones and lacks some. Of tens of thousands of clones listed, about 72% are singletons. The material sequenced was PBMCs or T cells enriched from blood (not recorded which). The source is a woman aged 50 to 60 with acute COVID-19.

J is TRBJ2-3 and V is TRBV28; possibly TRBD2 for D (6 bases). The V and J ends lost 4 bases and 2 bases respectively, with 16 bases between them. There are 16 residues in the CDR3. CDR1 is MDHEN and CDR2 is SYDVKM in the germline V gene. The CDR3 sequence: CASSSAPGDHTDTQYF. The CDR3 nucleotides read TGTGCCAGCAGTTCAGCCCCGGGGGATCACACAGATACGCAGTATTTT.

The chain is built from TRBV18 and TRBJ1-2; TRBD1 is a possible D gene (5 bases). Per germline, CDR1 KGHSH and CDR2 LQKENI. V lost 5 bases and J 6 bases, leaving 22 bases between the germline ends. The length of the CDR3 is 16 residues. CDR3 nucleotide sequence: TGTGCCAGCTCAGCTCACCCCCCAGGGCAGTTGAATGGCTACACCTTC. Its translation: CASSAHPPGQLNGYTF.

This chain connects TRBV9 to TRBJ2-5; D perhaps matches TRBD2 (5 bases). The CDR3 covers 13 residues. Germline V gene data show CDR1 as SGDLS and CDR2 as YYNGEE. V lost 3 bases to trimming and J lost 6 bases, with 12 bases between them. The CDR3 DNA sequence: TGTGCCAGCAGCGGAACTAGTCTACAGACCCAGTACTTC. Translated: CASSGTSLQTQYF. Filled out from reference TRBV9 and TRBJ2-5, the complete variable domain reads DSGVTQTPKHLITATGQRVTLRCSPRSGDLSVYWYQQSLDQGLQFLIQYYNGEERAKGNILERFSAQQFPDLHSELNLSSLELGDSALYFCASSGTSLQTQYFGPGTRLLVL.

V is TRBV27 and J is TRBJ1-1; 10 bases fit TRBD1. The CDR3 sequence is 14 residues long. Germline lookup yields CDR1 MNHEY and CDR2 SMNVEV (reference sequence). The junction had 5 bases not matched to a gene; V was cut back by 6 bases and J by 4 bases. Here the CDR3 reads CASSSGQGTTEAFF. CDR3 sequence (DNA): TGTGCCAGCAGCTCGGGACAGGGGACCACTGAAGCTTTCTTT.

The genes are TRBV7-3 and TRBJ2-1; TRBD2 aligns across 7 bases. Germline V gene data show CDR1 as SGHTA and CDR2 as FQGTGA. The J segment lost 15 bases and the V segment lost 5 bases, leaving 10 bases of the junction unmatched. The CDR3 covers 12 residues. This CDR3 reads CASSNTGTTRFF. The CDR3 coding sequence is TGTGCCAGCAGCAATACCGGGACTACTAGGTTCTTC.

The chain joins TRBV5-4 to TRBJ1-1, with D tentatively TRBD1 (6 bases). Per germline, CDR1 SGHNT and CDR2 YYREEE (reference sequence). There are 16 residues in the CDR3. V was trimmed by 4 bases and J by 0 bases, leaving 16 bases between them. CDR3: CASSPSGTLMNTEAFF. The CDR3 DNA sequence: TGTGCCAGCAGCCCCTCCGGGACACTTATGAACACTGAAGCTTTCTTT. The complete variable domain, with remaining parts taken from reference TRBV5-4 and TRBJ1-1, reads ETGVTQSPTHLIKTRGQQVTLRCSSQSGHNTVSWYQQALGQGPQFIFQYYREEENGRGNFPPRFSGLQFPNYSSELNVNALELDDSALYLCASSPSGTLMNTEAFFGQGTRLTVV.

The CDR3 sequence is CASSQDMNYGYTF. The CDR3 nucleotides read TGTGCCAGCAGCCAAGATATGAACTATGGCTACACCTTC. The J gene is TRBJ1-2, the V gene TRBV14, with no clear D. Trimming took 0 bases from V and 2 from J, leaving 4 bases between them. The CDR3 runs 13 residues. Germline V lookup: CDR1 SGHDN, CDR2 FVKESK.

The rearrangement links TRBV10-3 to TRBJ2-2; maybe TRBD2 (5 bases). V lost 10 bases to trimming and J lost 0 bases, with 15 bases between them. Looked up from germline, CDR1 is ENHRY and CDR2 is SYGVKD. There are 15 residues in the CDR3. CDR3 sequence reads: CATTRGLPNTGELFF. The CDR3, as DNA: TGTGCCACCACCCGAGGACTCCCGAACACCGGGGAGCTGTTTTTT.

The J gene is TRBJ1-2, the V gene TRBV6-4; TRBD1 agrees at 7 bases. The CDR3 consists of 13 residues. The germline V gene has CDR1 MRHNA and CDR2 SNTAGT. V was pared by 6 bases and J by 7 bases, with 8 bases of the junction left unmatched. The CDR3 is CASSEDRRGGYTF. The DNA for the CDR3 is TGTGCCAGCAGCGAGGACAGGAGAGGTGGCTACACCTTC.

As concerns this clone: The same CDR3 is also encoded by other DNA sequences in this sample. The rearrangement uses TRBV3-1 (or the pseudogene TRBV3-2) and TRBJ1-1, with D possibly TRBD1 on 6 matching bases. The CDR3 extends over 15 amino acids. Germline loops: CDR1 LGHDT, CDR2 YNNKEL (reference sequence). Between the trimmed V and J ends, which lost 4 bases and 0 bases, there was a span of 12 bases. The CDR3 spells CASSLRDRMNTEAFF. The CDR3 coding sequence is TGTGCCAGCAGCCTCCGCGACAGGATGAACACTGAAGCTTTCTTT.

This clone came up a few times. The chain recombines TRBV6-5 with TRBJ1-2; TRBD1 might be the D (6 bases). The CDR3 extends over 15 amino acids. The V end lost 0 bases, the J end lost 4 bases, and 12 bases lay between the germline ends. The germline gives CDR1 MNHEY, CDR2 SVGAGI. In DNA, the CDR3 is TGTGCCAGCAGTTACTCTGGGCAGGGGTTCTATGGCTACACCTTC. It encodes CASSYSGQGFYGYTF.

V gene TRBV9 combines with J gene TRBJ2-3, with 7 bases aligning to TRBD1. The V segment lost 4 bases and the J segment 4 bases; nucleotides outside the gene matches: 12. The CDR3 is 16 amino acids. Germline CDR1 SGDLS, CDR2 YYNGEE. CDR3 nucleotide sequence: TGTGCCAGCAGCCCCCGTGAGGGGGCGGGTTCAGATACGCAGTATTTT. Protein product: CASSPREGAGSDTQYF.

V usage is TRBV30 and J usage is TRBJ2-3; 11 nucleotides line up with TRBD2. The CDR3 is 16 amino acids. The V and J ends lost 0 bases and 3 bases, in that order; junction bases with no gene match: 5. Germline V lookup: CDR1 GTSNPN, CDR2 SVGIG (reference sequence). The CDR3 spells CAWSVGLADLTDTQYF. CDR3 in DNA: TGTGCCTGGAGTGTGGGACTAGCGGACCTTACAGATACGCAGTATTTT.

The chain uses TRBV5-5 and TRBJ1-4; TRBD1 matches at 7 bases. The V gene end was trimmed by 2 bases and the J gene end by 7 bases; junction bases not matched to a gene: 8. This CDR3 comprises 15 residues. The germline V gene has CDR1 SGHKS and CDR2 YYEKEE (reference sequence). The CDR3 DNA reads TGTGCCAGCAGCTTTGGTGCCGGGACAGCTGAAAAACTGTTTTTT. Encoded protein: CASSFGAGTAEKLFF.

The J gene is TRBJ2-3, the V gene TRBV30, with TRBD2 identical over 15 bases. This CDR3 comprises 18 residues. Germline values: CDR1 GTSNPN, CDR2 SVGIG (reference sequence). The V segment lost 0 bases and the J segment 9 bases; nucleotides outside the gene matches: 13. The CDR3 reads CAWSVDPGLAGGWRTQYF. DNA for the CDR3: TGTGCCTGGAGTGTCGACCCTGGACTAGCGGGGGGGTGGAGGACGCAGTATTTT.

A few counts support this clone. The V gene is TRBV28, the J gene TRBJ1-2; perhaps TRBD1 as D (5 bases). V dropped 6 bases and J dropped 1 base, with 15 bases sitting between them. Germline-derived CDR1 and CDR2 are MDHEN and SYDVKM. The CDR3 consists of 15 residues. CDR3 amino acids: CASSWRGGNNYGYTF. CDR3 nucleotides: TGTGCCAGCAGCTGGAGGGGAGGGAATAACTATGGCTACACCTTC.

This chain connects TRBV5-6 to TRBJ1-4, with D perhaps TRBD1 (6 bases). The germline V and J ends were trimmed by 4 bases and 4 bases, with 20 bases remaining between them. From germline, CDR1 is SGHDT and CDR2 YYEEEE. This CDR3 is built from 17 residues. The CDR3 region has the DNA TGTGCCAGCAGCCGTCTAGGGGGACGGGGGGTTAATGAAAAACTGTTTTTT. This encodes CASSRLGGRGVNEKLFF.

This clone was observed a single time. The chain recombines TRBV30 with TRBJ2-6, with D possibly matching TRBD1 (6 bases). The CDR3 is 19 residues long. Per germline, CDR1 GTSNPN and CDR2 SVGIG (reference sequence). With 2 bases removed from V and 0 bases from J, the gap between germline ends came to 20 bases. For the CDR3, the DNA is TGTGCCTGGAGTACTCTTTGGGGGCGTTCACTCTCTGGGGCCAACGTCCTGACTTTC. Residues: CAWSTLWGRSLSGANVLTF.

This clone has a handful of counts. CDR3 in amino acids: CASSPDTDLYASNYGYTF. As DNA, the CDR3 is TGTGCCAGCAGCCCCGACACAGATTTATACGCATCCAACTATGGCTACACCTTC. The gene calls are TRBV5-6 and TRBJ1-2, with D unresolved. CDR1 SGHDT and CDR2 YYEEEE come from the germline V gene. V lost 4 bases and J lost 2, with 24 bases in between. The CDR3 spans 18 residues.

The chain recombines TRBV6-5 with TRBJ2-2; D is possibly TRBD2 (6 bases). V shed 5 bases and J shed 0 bases, with 10 bases lying between them. The germline V gene has CDR1 MNHEY and CDR2 SVGAGI. The CDR3 sequence is 15 residues long. CDR3 in amino acids: CASSPIAANTGELFF. For the CDR3, the DNA is TGTGCCAGCAGTCCTATAGCGGCGAACACCGGGGAGCTGTTTTTT.

J is TRBJ1-6 and V is TRBV7-9; no definite D call. The CDR3 has 12 residues. Germline lookup yields CDR1 SEHNR and CDR2 FQNEAQ (reference sequence). With 5 bases removed from V and 8 bases from J, the gap between germline ends came to 7 bases. The CDR3 DNA is TGTGCCAGCAGCCTTGGGCATTCACCCCTCCACTTT. It is translated as CASSLGHSPLHF. The full variable domain, rest sourced from reference TRBV7-9 and TRBJ1-6, is DTGVSQNPRHKITKRGQNVTFRCDPISEHNRLYWYRQTLGQGPEFLTYFQNEAQLEKSRLLSDRFSAERPKGSFSTLEIQRTEQGDSAMYLCASSLGHSPLHFGNGTRLTVT.

This rearrangement joins TRBV30 to TRBJ1-1; D remains unclear. Trimming shortened V by 0 bases and J by 7 bases, and 9 bases separated the two germline ends. CDR1 and CDR2 from the germline V gene are GTSNPN and SVGIG (reference sequence). The length of the CDR3 is 12 residues. The CDR3 sequence: CAWSVSLIEAFF. CDR3 bases: TGTGCCTGGAGTGTGAGTTTGATTGAAGCTTTCTTT.

The chain has TRBV7-2 and TRBJ2-1, with 8 positions matching TRBD2. Losses at the gene ends were 5 bases for V and 9 bases for J; bases not matched to a gene: 15. This CDR3 is 16 amino acids long. The germline V gene has CDR1 SGHTA and CDR2 FQGNSA. The CDR3 DNA reads as TGTGCCAGCAGCCACACCGGGGGCGGGGGGCCGAGTGAGCAGTTCTTC. Protein: CASSHTGGGGPSEQFF.

This clone occurred once. The CDR3 here is CASAGGSYNEQFF. Here the CDR3 DNA reads TGTGCCAGCGCGGGAGGCTCCTACAATGAGCAGTTCTTC. The chain is built from TRBV2 and TRBJ2-1; 8 bases match TRBD2. The germline V gene encodes CDR1 SNHLY and CDR2 FYNNEI. V trimming: 8 bases; J trimming: 0 bases; junction bases outside the gene matches: 0. The length of the CDR3 is 13 residues.

The CDR3, as DNA: TGTGCCAGCAGTGAAGTAGCGGGGGCCTCTGGAAACACCATATATTTT. Translating it yields CASSEVAGASGNTIYF. The V and J genes are TRBV6-1 and TRBJ1-3, with a weak D call TRBD1 (6 bases). Between the trimmed V and J ends, which lost 1 base and 0 bases, there was a span of 10 bases. CDR3 length equals 16 residues. From germline, CDR1 is MNHNS and CDR2 SASEGT.

This chain uses TRBV28 with TRBJ2-7; 9 bases map to TRBD1. Unmatched junction bases numbered 12, after V lost 7 bases and J lost 2 bases. Germline-derived CDR1 and CDR2 are MDHEN and SYDVKM. The CDR3 consists of 16 residues. CDR3 bases: TGTGCCAGCATAGCGTTACCCGGGACAGGGACCTACGAGCAGTACTTC. Protein sequence: CASIALPGTGTYEQYF.

V and J are TRBV15 and TRBJ1-5; TRBD1 agrees at 7 bases. Germline V gene data show CDR1 as LNHNV and CDR2 as YYDKDF (reference sequence). Unmatched junction bases numbered 7, after V lost 5 bases and J lost 0 bases. This CDR3 spans 16 amino acids. CDR3 amino acids: CATSPGDSYSNQPQHF. The DNA for the CDR3 is TGTGCCACCAGCCCGGGGGACAGTTATAGCAATCAGCCCCAGCATTTT.